In its sample, the clone carrying this TCR beta chain was seen a few times. Its antigen is not known. This sample is part of a study of cytotoxic CD8 clonotypes in ibrutinib-treated CLL. Study in general: Productive templates averaged about 250,000 per sample, and productive rearrangements 85,000 to 100,000.

With sequencing, the targeted depth ranged from 1 in 200,000 to 1 in 1 million T cells. The protocol was immunoSEQ multiplex PCR, while the TCRdb copy is restricted to in-frame clones and leaves out a portion. Among approximately 280,000 clones listed, roughly four fifths were seen once. This CDR3 region has 14 residues. Germline V gives CDR1 SGHRS, CDR2 YFSETQ. Trimming removed 0 bases at V and 3 bases at J, with 10 bases between. Findings of the study overall: Sustained-remission and progressing patients had different sampling times.

This clonotype originated in a human donor with chronic lymphocytic leukemia. The chain uses TRBV5-1 and TRBJ2-7; weak D call: TRBD1 (6 bases). Sequencing used PBMCs, obtained at disease progression, from a patient treated with ibrutinib. Here the CDR3 DNA reads TGCGCCAGCAGCTTGGACAGGGCCCACTACGAGCAGTACTTC. This sequence encodes CASSLDRAHYEQYF. Full variable domain (remainder filled in from reference TRBV5-1 and TRBJ2-7): KAGVTQTPRYLIKTRGQQVTLSCSPISGHRSVSWYQQTPGQGLQFLFEYFSETQRNKGNFPGRFSGRQFSNSRSEMNVSTLELGDSALYLCASSLDRAHYEQYFGPGTRLTVT.